This T cell receptor (beta chain) was identified during a study of cytomegalovirus exposure and HLA in healthy donors. Overall study: Among several hundred genotyped donors, roughly 80% fell in the Caucasian-associated ancestry cluster.

CDR1 SNHLY and CDR2 FYNNEI come from the germline V gene. The germline V and J ends were trimmed by 6 bases and 0 bases, with 9 bases remaining between them. The CDR3 sequence is 14 residues long. The study's findings and limits: Later analysis placed DRB1 highest and HLA-C lowest in TCR association rates, which differed by HLA locus. Published work reported that the classifier diagnosed cytomegalovirus status with high specificity and sensitivity. Analysis performed later showed TCR beta chains linked to HLA being more clonally expanded than equally common others.

PCR involved 60 Vbeta and 13 Jbeta primers. Measured with immunoSEQ multiplex PCR; TCRdb has only the in-frame clones, and not every one. Here the sample table reports some 56,000 clones. With regard to this clone: What it binds is unknown.

The source is a woman aged 25 to 39 in good health and CMV-seropositive. V and J are TRBV2 and TRBJ1-3; D gene uncertain. Specimen: PBMCs. CDR3 nucleotides: TGTGCCAGCAGGGCTAGCAGCTCTGGAAACACCATATATTTT. It yields the protein CASRASSSGNTIYF.